A single sample gave rise to the 21 T cell receptor beta chains below, sequenced in a study of brain metastases from non-small cell lung cancer. Method: immunoSEQ multiplex PCR; TCRdb's copy keeps in-frame clones and lacks some. The repertoire holds about 4,900 clones, with 60% to 85% as singletons. Specimen: primary lung tumor tissue. Source of these receptors: a donor aged 40 or over with non-small cell lung cancer.

This rearrangement joins TRBV18 to TRBJ1-1; D remains ambiguous. Germline assignment: CDR1 KGHSH and CDR2 LQKENI. Trimming stripped 4 bases from V and 2 bases from J, with 11 bases between. The CDR3 loop spans 14 amino acids. DNA for the CDR3: TGTGCCAGCTCACTTCAGACGGACAACACTGAAGCTTTCTTT. Its protein product is CASSLQTDNTEAFF.

The genes are TRBV2 and TRBJ2-7, with 7 bases identical to TRBD1. With 4 bases clipped from V and 2 bases from J, the junction kept 2 bases outside the gene matches. The V gene's germline CDR1 is SNHLY and CDR2 FYNNEI. The CDR3 runs to 13 residues. The CDR3 DNA sequence: TGTGCCAGCAGTGGACAGGGAACCTACGAGCAGTACTTC. Residues: CASSGQGTYEQYF.

The chain recombines TRBV29-1 with TRBJ2-7; D perhaps matches TRBD2 (6 bases). V gave up 0 bases and J gave up 1 base, with 13 bases separating them. Germline values: CDR1 SQVTM, CDR2 ANQGSEA. The CDR3 sequence is 15 residues long. The CDR3 loop reads CSVEDLRRGSYEQYF. DNA for the CDR3: TGCAGCGTTGAAGATCTTCGGCGGGGTTCCTACGAGCAGTACTTC.

This clone turned up a few times. The same CDR3 can be traced to other DNA sequences in this sample. The rearrangement uses TRBV29-1 and TRBJ1-2; weak D call: TRBD1 (6 bases). Germline assignment: CDR1 SQVTM and CDR2 ANQGSEA. V shed 5 bases and J shed 0 bases, with 13 bases lying between them. The CDR3 has 14 amino acids. The CDR3, as DNA: TGCAGCGTTACAGGGATGGTCTCTAACTATGGCTACACCTTC. Translation gives CSVTGMVSNYGYTF.

The rearrangement joins TRBV15 to TRBJ1-1; no reliable D call. The germline V gene has CDR1 LNHNV and CDR2 YYDKDF (reference sequence). Trimming shortened V by 5 bases and J by 0 bases, and 16 bases separated the two germline ends. The CDR3 has 16 residues. The CDR3 coding sequence is TGTGCCACCAGCGAAGAGGTCGCCGCTCTGAACACTGAAGCTTTCTTT. It codes for CATSEEVAALNTEAFF.

The chain is built from TRBV2 and TRBJ2-2, with D possibly called TRBD1 or TRBD2 (5 bases each). CDR1 is SNHLY, CDR2 FYNNEI, per germline. The CDR3 totals 15 residues. Trimming took 3 bases from V and 5 from J, leaving 13 bases between them. The CDR3 is CASSDLRGETGELFF. CDR3 DNA sequence: TGTGCCAGCAGTGACTTGAGGGGTGAAACCGGGGAGCTGTTTTTT.

The rearrangement joins TRBV18 to TRBJ1-1; D gene unclear. CDR1 KGHSH and CDR2 LQKENI come from the germline V gene. Between the trimmed V and J ends, which lost 5 bases and 3 bases, there was a span of 10 bases. The CDR3 covers 13 residues. The CDR3 protein is CASSAGQYTEAFF. The CDR3 bases are TGTGCCAGCTCAGCCGGCCAGTACACTGAAGCTTTCTTT.

This chain connects TRBV6-5 to TRBJ1-2; D is uncertain. The length of the CDR3 is 12 residues. Trimming cost V 4 bases and J 4 bases, with 7 bases left between them. CDR1 and CDR2 from the germline V gene are MNHEY and SVGAGI. The CDR3 region has the DNA TGTGCCAGCAGTTTTCGGGGCTATGGCTACACCTTC. Translation gives CASSFRGYGYTF.

This sequence joins TRBV24-1 and TRBJ2-3; TRBD1 might be the D (6 bases). Trimming pared 7 bases from V and 3 bases from J, leaving 10 bases between. Germline V gives CDR1 KGHDR, CDR2 SFDVKD. This CDR3 has 13 amino acids. This CDR3 reads CATSPGHTDTQYF. The CDR3 DNA reads as TGTGCCACCAGCCCGGGACATACAGATACGCAGTATTTT.

The J gene is TRBJ1-4, the V gene TRBV19; tentative D call: TRBD1 (5 bases). The CDR3 loop spans 14 amino acids. Germline V CDR1 and CDR2: LNHDA, SQIVND (reference sequence). V lost 6 bases, J lost 8 bases, and 16 bases lay in between. CDR3 DNA: TGTGCCAGTAGACGCCAGGGTACGGAAGAAAAACTGTTTTTT. Encoded protein: CASRRQGTEEKLFF.

The V and J genes are TRBV10-1 and TRBJ2-7; TRBD2 agrees at 10 bases. CDR3 length equals 14 residues. V shed 10 bases, J shed 3 bases, and the junction held 9 bases outside the gene matches. Germline CDR1 and CDR2: WNHNN and SYGVQD (reference sequence). CDR3 in amino acids: CATSRLAGFYEQYV. CDR3 in DNA: TGCGCCACCTCGAGACTAGCGGGTTTCTACGAGCAGTACGTC.

The chain employs TRBV5-4 and TRBJ1-2, with D perhaps matching TRBD1 (5 bases). The V gene lost 4 bases and the J gene lost 6 bases, with 13 bases spanning the gap. This CDR3 contains 13 residues. Germline assignment: CDR1 SGHNT and CDR2 YYREEE (reference sequence). CDR3 nucleotide sequence: TGTGCCAGCAGCCCTGGGGGGAGCCATGGCTACACCTTC. This translates into CASSPGGSHGYTF.

This clone was observed a handful of times. CDR3 region: CASKKDQGNYGYTF. The CDR3 nucleotides are TGTGCCAGCAAGAAGGATCAGGGCAACTATGGCTACACCTTC. The rearrangement uses TRBV27 and TRBJ1-2; possibly TRBD1 for D (5 bases). The CDR3 spans 14 residues. With 7 bases removed from V and 2 bases from J, the gap between germline ends came to 14 bases. Germline CDR1 reads MNHEY; CDR2 reads SMNVEV (reference sequence).

The chain uses TRBV30 and TRBJ2-6; D uncertain. V lost 4 bases, J lost 1 base, and 11 bases lay in between. The CDR3 runs to 15 residues. Germline assignment: CDR1 GTSNPN and CDR2 SVGIG (reference sequence). The CDR3 DNA follows: TGTGCCTGGAACAAGCCTCGATCTGGGGCCAACGTCCTGACTTTC. The encoded protein is CAWNKPRSGANVLTF.

The chain is built from TRBV21-1 and TRBJ2-1; no check of the table's D call, TRBD2, against the DNA was made. TRBV21-1 is deemed a pseudogene. The CDR3 contains 15 residues. The CDR3: CASSKSGGTYNEQFF. The CDR3 nucleotides are TGTGCCAGCAGCAAAAGCGGGGGGACTTACAATGAGCAGTTCTTC.

This chain joins TRBV9 and TRBJ1-2, with D tentatively TRBD1 (6 bases). The CDR3 spans 15 residues. Germline V gene sequence: CDR1 SGDLS, CDR2 YYNGEE. Trimming left V 3 bases short and J 3 bases short, with 15 bases between. CDR3 loop: CASSASGGAYYGYTF. The CDR3 region has the DNA TGTGCCAGCAGCGCCAGTGGGGGGGCCTACTATGGCTACACCTTC.

This chain links TRBV11-1 with TRBJ1-3; D gene unclear. The CDR3 consists of 14 residues. The germline V gene encodes CDR1 SGHAT and CDR2 FQDESV (reference sequence). Trimming cost V 5 bases and J 8 bases, with 16 bases left between them. The CDR3 loop is CASSLGQPGDTIYF. Written as DNA, the CDR3 is TGTGCCAGCAGCCTGGGCCAGCCCGGAGACACCATATATTTT.

The rearrangement joins TRBV6-5 to TRBJ1-4; D not certain. CDR3 length: 15 amino acids. Germline V gene data show CDR1 as MNHEY and CDR2 as SVGAGI. V was pared by 2 bases and J by 0 bases, with 7 bases between. The CDR3 sequence is CASSYGVATNEKLFF. The CDR3 DNA follows: TGTGCCAGCAGTTACGGAGTTGCAACTAATGAAAAACTGTTTTTT.

Concerning this clone: Just one base apart from a much larger clone, this may be a read error. Other DNA variants within this sample encode the same CDR3. The V and J genes are TRBV1 and TRBJ1-5. TRBV1 is labeled a pseudogene. The CDR3 is made up of 16 amino acids. CDR3 nucleotide sequence: TGCACCAGCAGCCCCGCGGGTGGGGGAGGCAATCAGCCCCAGCATTTT. This sequence encodes CTSSPAGGGGNQPQHF.

The chain is built from TRBV11-3 and TRBJ1-1; no definite D call. Trimming pared 5 bases from V and 1 base from J, leaving 11 bases between. Germline V CDR1 and CDR2: SGHNT, YENEEA. The CDR3 extends over 14 amino acids. This CDR3 reads CASSQPRWNTEAFF. The CDR3 coding sequence is TGTGCCAGCAGCCAACCACGTTGGAACACTGAAGCTTTCTTT.

The gene calls are TRBV19 and TRBJ1-3, with D hard to call. V was clipped by 4 bases and J by 0 bases, with 10 bases between them. CDR3 length: 15 residues. Germline loops: CDR1 LNHDA, CDR2 SQIVND (reference sequence). CDR3 sequence (DNA): TGTGCCAGTAGTAGTGGACGGGTCTCTGGAAACACCATATATTTT. Translating gives CASSSGRVSGNTIYF.